These 26 T cell receptor beta chains originate from one sample sequenced in a study of cytomegalovirus exposure and HLA in healthy donors. The PCR had 60 Vbeta and 13 Jbeta primers. The table came from immunoSEQ multiplex PCR; TCRdb's copy has only in-frame clones and leaves some out. This sample has about 90,000 clones, with around three fifths found just once. Sequencing was carried out using PBMCs. These TCRs come from a woman in her 50s in good health and CMV-seropositive.

This chain links TRBV6-5 with TRBJ1-2; 7 bases line up with TRBD1. Germline CDR1 is MNHEY and CDR2 is SVGAGI. The CDR3 totals 15 residues. V trimming: 6 bases; J trimming: 2 bases; junction bases outside the gene matches: 9. The CDR3 protein is CASSPWDSVNYGYTF. Here the CDR3 DNA reads TGTGCCAGCAGCCCCTGGGACAGCGTAAACTATGGCTACACCTTC.

This clone was detected only once. This chain joins TRBV7-9 and TRBJ1-2; perhaps TRBD1 as D (5 bases). CDR1 is SEHNR, CDR2 FQNEAQ, per germline (reference sequence). The CDR3 is made up of 15 amino acids. The V and J ends lost 5 bases and 2 bases respectively, with 15 bases between them. For the CDR3, the DNA is TGTGCCAGCAGCCCCGGGGGGAACCCAAACTATGGCTACACCTTC. This sequence encodes CASSPGGNPNYGYTF.

The rearrangement links TRBV6-5 to TRBJ2-3; 11 bases agree with TRBD2. The CDR3 has 10 residues. Germline CDR1 reads MNHEY; CDR2 reads SVGAGI. V dropped 7 bases and J dropped 15; count of bases not matched to a gene: 3. For the CDR3, the DNA is TGTGCCAGCAAGGGACTAGCGGAATATTTT. Translation gives CASKGLAEYF.

Only one count was recorded for this clone. The V gene is TRBV28, the J gene TRBJ1-2, with 7 bases matching TRBD1. This CDR3 has 15 amino acids. Germline assignment: CDR1 MDHEN and CDR2 SYDVKM. With 8 bases clipped from V and 0 bases from J, the junction kept 9 bases outside the gene matches. The CDR3 protein is CASAPQGRANYGYTF. CDR3 nucleotides: TGTGCCAGCGCCCCACAGGGGCGAGCTAACTATGGCTACACCTTC.

The genes are TRBV28 and TRBJ1-2; 11 bases agree with TRBD1. The CDR3 runs 12 residues. Trimming cost V 1 base and J 14 bases; bases outside gene matches: 3. The germline V gene has CDR1 MDHEN and CDR2 SYDVKM. Here the CDR3 reads CASSLLGTGGTF. DNA of the CDR3: TGTGCCAGCAGTTTATTGGGGACAGGGGGAACCTTC.

The rearrangement uses TRBV5-1 and TRBJ2-3; tentative D call: TRBD1 (6 bases). This CDR3 spans 15 amino acids. Germline V gives CDR1 SGHRS, CDR2 YFSETQ. With 4 bases removed from V and 6 bases from J, the gap between germline ends came to 18 bases. The DNA of the CDR3 is TGCGCCAGCAGCCTGGATTTGGGGGCCGGCGATACGCAGTATTTT. Translating gives CASSLDLGAGDTQYF.

The J gene is TRBJ1-1, the V gene TRBV6-5, with no clear D. This CDR3 has 13 residues. The V end lost 1 base, the J end lost 6 bases, and 9 bases lay between the germline ends. Germline CDR1 is MNHEY and CDR2 is SVGAGI. CDR3 sequence reads: CASSYYVLSEAFF. CDR3 sequence (DNA): TGTGCCAGCAGTTACTATGTCCTCTCTGAAGCTTTCTTT.

J is TRBJ2-4 and V is TRBV2; 7 bases fit TRBD2. CDR1 SNHLY and CDR2 FYNNEI come from the germline V gene. Trimming at V came to 9 bases and at J to 1 base, leaving 3 bases not matched to a gene. This CDR3 spans 13 amino acids. CDR3 in amino acids: CASREGAKNIQYF. The CDR3 DNA reads as TGTGCCAGTAGGGAGGGGGCCAAAAACATTCAGTACTTC.

This clone was counted at least ten times. J is TRBJ2-2 and V is TRBV19; no reliable D call. The germline V gene encodes CDR1 LNHDA and CDR2 SQIVND (reference sequence). CDR3 length equals 13 residues. With 6 bases removed from V and 5 bases from J, the gap between germline ends came to 10 bases. The CDR3 nucleotides are TGTGCCAGTAGGAAAGACGGGACCGGGGAGCTGTTTTTT. This codes for CASRKDGTGELFF.

The chain recombines TRBV29-1 with TRBJ2-5, with D possibly being TRBD2 (5 bases). CDR1 is SQVTM and CDR2 is ANQGSEA in the germline V gene. V was shortened by 3 bases and J by 4 bases, with 9 bases between the two germline ends. The CDR3 sequence is 12 residues long. The CDR3 DNA reads TGCAGCGTTGAGGGCGGAGGAGAGACCCAGTACTTC. Residues: CSVEGGGETQYF.

The CDR3 here is CASTLSGINYGYTF. As DNA, the CDR3 is TGTGCCAGCACTCTATCAGGGATTAACTATGGCTACACCTTC. The rearrangement uses TRBV28 and TRBJ1-2; tentative D call: TRBD1 (5 bases). The CDR3 totals 14 residues. The V end was cut by 7 bases, the J end by 1 base, with 13 bases between. The germline CDR1 and CDR2 sequences are MDHEN and SYDVKM.

The V and J genes are TRBV27 and TRBJ1-5; TRBD1 might be the D (5 bases). CDR1 and CDR2 (germline): MNHEY, SMNVEV (reference sequence). The CDR3 runs to 14 residues. Trimming removed 7 bases at V and 6 bases at J, with 16 bases between. CDR3: CASTKVQGGQPQHF. The CDR3 DNA reads as TGTGCCAGCACCAAGGTTCAGGGCGGTCAGCCCCAGCATTTT.

This chain links TRBV5-1 with TRBJ1-3; TRBD1 might be the D (5 bases). CDR3 size: 15 residues. Trimming shortened V by 4 bases and J by 1 base, and 12 bases separated the two germline ends. Germline V gives CDR1 SGHRS, CDR2 YFSETQ. CDR3 DNA: TGCGCCAGCAGCGGGGGGGATTCTTCTGGAAACACCATATATTTT. Translating it yields CASSGGDSSGNTIYF.

This clone has only a few counts. This CDR3 is also generated by other DNA sequences in the sample. This chain joins TRBV7-2 and TRBJ1-1; unclear D gene. The CDR3 is made up of 13 amino acids. V was shortened by 1 base and J by 1 base, with 4 bases between the two germline ends. Germline CDR1 SGHTA, CDR2 FQGNSA. DNA of the CDR3: TGTGCCAGCAGCTTAGGACAGAACACTGAAGCTTTCTTT. This encodes CASSLGQNTEAFF.

The table lists this clone with a few counts. The chain recombines TRBV28 with TRBJ1-5, with TRBD1 identical over 7 bases. Per the germline V gene, CDR1 is MDHEN and CDR2 is SYDVKM. V shed 8 bases, J shed 2 bases, and the junction held 12 bases outside the gene matches. The CDR3 consists of 16 residues. The CDR3 nucleotides read TGTGCCAGCGAATTGTCGGGCGGACAGGGCAATCAGCCCCAGCATTTT. Its protein product is CASELSGGQGNQPQHF.

The chain recombines TRBV6-1 with TRBJ1-6; TRBD1 matches at 7 bases. V lost 5 bases, J lost 8 bases, and 6 bases stayed unmatched. From germline, CDR1 is MNHNS and CDR2 SASEGT. This CDR3 contains 14 residues. CDR3 bases: TGTGCCAGCAGTCGACAGGGCTCGGATTCACCCCTCCACTTT. Its translation: CASSRQGSDSPLHF.

The V gene is TRBV11-3, the J gene TRBJ2-7, with 9 bases aligning to TRBD1. Trimming at V came to 5 bases and at J to 5 bases, leaving 4 bases not matched to a gene. Germline V CDR1 and CDR2: SGHNT, YENEEA. The CDR3 is 13 residues long. The CDR3 DNA sequence: TGTGCCAGCAGCCCCGGGACAGGGAACGAGCAGTACTTC. Its protein product is CASSPGTGNEQYF.

The chain employs TRBV2 and TRBJ1-3; TRBD1 is a possible D gene (6 bases). The CDR3 length is 16 residues. V was cut by 6 bases and J by 6 bases, with 21 bases left in between. The V gene's germline CDR1 is SNHLY and CDR2 FYNNEI. For the CDR3, the DNA is TGTGCCAGCAGATCGGGCCTTACAGGGAAGGAAAACACCATATATTTT. The encoded protein is CASRSGLTGKENTIYF.

CDR3 DNA sequence: TGTGCCACCAGCAGACCCCCGGGACAGGGCCTACCCTATGGCTACACCTTC. Amino acids: CATSRPPGQGLPYGYTF. The V and J genes are TRBV15 and TRBJ1-2, with 9 nucleotides matching TRBD1. Germline CDR1 LNHNV, CDR2 YYDKDF (reference sequence). CDR3 length: 17 amino acids. Trimming at V came to 2 bases and at J to 4 bases, leaving 11 bases not matched to a gene. The full variable domain, rest sourced from reference TRBV15 and TRBJ1-2, is DAMVIQNPRYQVTQFGKPVTLSCSQTLNHNVMYWYQQKSSQAPKLLFHYYDKDFNNEADTPDNFQSRRPNTSFCFLDIRSPGLGDTAMYLCATSRPPGQGLPYGYTFGSGTRLTVV.

The J gene is TRBJ1-3, the V gene TRBV10-1, with 11 positions matching TRBD1. In germline, CDR1 is WNHNN, CDR2 SYGVQD (reference sequence). CDR3 length: 18 amino acids. Trimming cost V 3 bases and J 0 bases; bases outside gene matches: 7. CDR3 in DNA: TGCGCCAGCAGTGAAAGGACAGGGGGCGGCCTCTCTGGAAACACCATATATTTT. This gives the protein CASSERTGGGLSGNTIYF.

The rearrangement uses TRBV10-3 and TRBJ1-2, with D tentatively TRBD1 (6 bases). The CDR3 is made up of 13 amino acids. Trimming removed 5 bases from V and 6 bases from J, with 13 bases in between. Germline-derived CDR1 and CDR2 are ENHRY and SYGVKD. The CDR3 reads CAISSPGVHGYTF. The CDR3 nucleotides are TGTGCCATCAGTAGTCCAGGGGTCCATGGCTACACCTTC.

CDR3 residues: CASSLGSGGRGQEAFF. The CDR3 DNA is TGTGCCAGCAGCTTGGGATCGGGTGGGCGGGGTCAAGAAGCTTTCTTT. The V gene is TRBV5-4, the J gene TRBJ1-1; D remains unclear. Trimming cost V 0 bases and J 8 bases, with 20 bases left between them. This CDR3 has 16 amino acids. Germline V gene sequence: CDR1 SGHNT, CDR2 YYREEE (reference sequence).

The CDR3 loop reads CASSIGVGMNTGELFF. The CDR3, as DNA: TGTGCCAGTAGTATCGGGGTGGGGATGAACACCGGGGAGCTGTTTTTT. The chain is built from TRBV19 and TRBJ2-2; maybe TRBD2 (5 bases). The CDR3 covers 16 residues. Germline assignment: CDR1 LNHDA and CDR2 SQIVND (reference sequence). V was pared by 3 bases and J by 1 base, with 12 bases between.

The rearrangement uses TRBV5-4 and TRBJ1-1; tentatively, D is TRBD1 (5 bases). Germline CDR1 is SGHNT and CDR2 is YYREEE (reference sequence). V lost 1 base to trimming and J lost 7 bases, with 11 bases between them. There are 13 residues in the CDR3. Here the CDR3 reads CASSLMGPNEAFF. The CDR3 DNA sequence: TGTGCCAGCAGCTTGATGGGGCCGAATGAAGCTTTCTTT.

The chain is built from TRBV9 and TRBJ1-2, with a possible D match to TRBD1 (6 bases). This CDR3 is 13 amino acids long. V gave up 3 bases and J gave up 3 bases, with 9 bases separating them. Germline CDR1 reads SGDLS; CDR2 reads YYNGEE. The CDR3, as DNA: TGTGCCAGCAGCGCGACAGGTGACTATGGCTACACCTTC. The encoded protein is CASSATGDYGYTF. Full variable domain (remainder filled in from reference TRBV9 and TRBJ1-2): DSGVTQTPKHLITATGQRVTLRCSPRSGDLSVYWYQQSLDQGLQFLIQYYNGEERAKGNILERFSAQQFPDLHSELNLSSLELGDSALYFCASSATGDYGYTFGSGTRLTVV.

V gene TRBV7-2 combines with J gene TRBJ1-2, with 7 bases that match TRBD1. Trimming removed 4 bases from V and 4 bases from J; junction bases left unmatched: 12. The CDR3 covers 16 residues. Germline CDR1 SGHTA, CDR2 FQGNSA. The CDR3 reads CASSSSVRGGAYGYTF. In DNA form, the CDR3 reads TGTGCCAGCAGCTCTTCGGTCAGAGGGGGCGCCTATGGCTACACCTTC.